Listed below are T cell receptor beta chains from one sample, sequenced in a study of human T cells and chemical hapten exposure. One entry per CDR3 protein, called by TCRdb with MiXCR from the RACE reads. The sample carries approximately 70,000 distinct CDR3 sequences, around 9.8% recorded once. This material consisted of whole blood, taken in connection with sensitization to the hapten diphenylcyclopropenone (DPC). These receptors originate from a woman aged 40-49 years with alopecia areata. Some clones in this sample may be carry-over from other donors' samples. The CDR3 runs from the conserved cysteine through the conserved F or W. A D gene is named only where the DNA matches it firmly. Size values are once, few and many counts, or a class for expanded clones, and some rows have none.

J gene: TRBJ1-2; D gene: TRBD1; V gene: TRBV28; clone size: many; CDR3 DNA: TGTGCCAGCCGGACAGGGGAATATGGCTACACCTTC; CDR3 protein: CASRTGEYGYTF
J gene: TRBJ2-2; D gene: TRBD2; V gene: TRBV11-2; clone size: many; CDR3 DNA: TGTGCCAGCAGCCCCTTAAGCGGACTAGCAGGCACCGGGGAGCTGTTTTTT; CDR3 protein: CASSPLSGLAGTGELFF
J gene: TRBJ1-3; D gene: NA; V gene: TRBV20-1; clone size: many; CDR3 DNA: TGCAGTGCTAGAGATCCAGGACAGCCCTTTTCTGGAAACACCATATATTTT; CDR3 protein: CSARDPGQPFSGNTIYF
J gene: TRBJ2-1; D gene: NA; V gene: TRBV3-1; clone size: many; CDR3 DNA: TGTGCCAGCAGCCTGACATCCGAATCCTACAATGAGCAGTTCTTC; CDR3 protein: CASSLTSESYNEQFF
J gene: TRBJ1-2; D gene: NA; V gene: TRBV28; clone size: many; CDR3 DNA: TGTGCCAGCAGTTCGGACAGCTCTAACTATGGCTACACCTTC; CDR3 protein: CASSSDSSNYGYTF
J gene: TRBJ2-7; D gene: NA; V gene: TRBV6-5; clone size: few; CDR3 DNA: TGTGCCAGCAGTCGGACATCCGCCTACGAGCAGTACTTC; CDR3 protein: CASSRTSAYEQYF
J gene: TRBJ1-6; D gene: TRBD1; V gene: TRBV7-2; clone size: many; CDR3 DNA: TGTGCCAGCAGCTTAGGTAGACAGGGGTGGTCCTATAATTCACCCCTCCACTTT; CDR3 protein: CASSLGRQGWSYNSPLHF
J gene: TRBJ1-3; D gene: TRBD1; V gene: TRBV5-4; clone size: many; CDR3 DNA: TGTGCCAGCAGCTGGGGACAGAGCTCTGGAAACACCATATATTTT; CDR3 protein: CASSWGQSSGNTIYF
J gene: TRBJ2-2; D gene: TRBD1; V gene: TRBV6-1; clone size: many; CDR3 DNA: TGTGCCAGCAGGATTCCCCGCGACAGGGGGCGTTCCGGGGAGCTGTTTTTT; CDR3 protein: CASRIPRDRGRSGELFF
J gene: TRBJ2-3; D gene: TRBD2; V gene: TRBV7-2; clone size: few; CDR3 DNA: TGTGCCAGCAGCTGGACTAGCGGGGCTAGCACAGATACGCAGTATTTT; CDR3 protein: CASSWTSGASTDTQYF
J gene: TRBJ2-7; D gene: NA; V gene: TRBV28; clone size: many; CDR3 DNA: TGTGCCAGCACCCCGAGGCGTGTCGGGTACTACGAGCAGTACTTC; CDR3 protein: CASTPRRVGYYEQYF
J gene: TRBJ1-5; D gene: TRBD1; V gene: TRBV15; clone size: many; CDR3 DNA: TGTGCCACCAGCAAAAAGGACAGGGGCAATCAGCCCCAGCATTTT; CDR3 protein: CATSKKDRGNQPQHF
J gene: TRBJ1-1; D gene: NA; V gene: TRBV5-1; clone size: many; CDR3 DNA: TGCGCCAGCAGCCCTGGCGGGTCGGACACTGAAGCTTTCTTT; CDR3 protein: CASSPGGSDTEAFF
J gene: TRBJ1-1; D gene: NA; V gene: TRBV7-6; clone size: NA; CDR3 DNA: TGTGCCAGCAGCTTTGGGCCTCACACTGAAGCTTTCTTT; CDR3 protein: CASSFGPHTEAFF
J gene: TRBJ2-5; D gene: TRBD2; V gene: TRBV14; clone size: few; CDR3 DNA: TGTGCCAGCAGCCAACTAGCGGGGAGTCGAGAGACCCAGTACTTC; CDR3 protein: CASSQLAGSRETQYF
J gene: TRBJ2-5; D gene: NA; V gene: TRBV19; clone size: many; CDR3 DNA: TGTGCCAGCGGGGGCACCTATCAAGAGACCCAGTACTTC; CDR3 protein: CASGGTYQETQYF
J gene: TRBJ1-2; D gene: NA; V gene: TRBV9; clone size: few; CDR3 DNA: TGTGCCAGCAGCGATATACCCCTTGGGCACTATGGCTTCCTCGGGGGGCACTATGGCTACACCTTC; CDR3 protein: CASSDIPLGHYGFLGGHYGYTF
J gene: TRBJ2-5; D gene: NA; V gene: TRBV29-1; clone size: NA; CDR3 DNA: TGCAGCGTGCCCACAGGGACTGGCGAGACCCAGTACTTC; CDR3 protein: CSVPTGTGETQYF
J gene: TRBJ2-5; D gene: NA; V gene: TRBV6-2/TRBV6-3; clone size: many; CDR3 DNA: TGTGCCAGCAGTATCTTCCAAGAGACCCAGTACTTC; CDR3 protein: CASSIFQETQYF
J gene: TRBJ2-7; D gene: NA; V gene: TRBV30; clone size: many; CDR3 DNA: TGTGCCTGGAGTGTAGGGATTTACGAGCAGTACTTC; CDR3 protein: CAWSVGIYEQYF
J gene: TRBJ1-5; D gene: TRBD1; V gene: TRBV29-1; clone size: few; CDR3 DNA: TGCAGCGTTGCGGACAGGGGGTACAATCAGCCCCAGCATTTT; CDR3 protein: CSVADRGYNQPQHF
J gene: TRBJ2-3; D gene: TRBD2; V gene: TRBV20-1; clone size: many; CDR3 DNA: TGCAGTGCTAGCGAACGAGCGGGGCGAGAAGATACGCAGTATTTT; CDR3 protein: CSASERAGREDTQYF
J gene: TRBJ2-7; D gene: TRBD1; V gene: TRBV28; clone size: many; CDR3 DNA: TGTGCCAGCACCTTGACAGGGGTCTACGAGCAGTACTTC; CDR3 protein: CASTLTGVYEQYF
J gene: TRBJ1-1; D gene: TRBD1; V gene: TRBV5-5; clone size: NA; CDR3 DNA: TGTGCCAGCAGCACCCAACCCGGGACAGCCGACATGAACACTGAAGCTTTCTTT; CDR3 protein: CASSTQPGTADMNTEAFF
J gene: TRBJ2-7; D gene: TRBD1; V gene: TRBV7-2; clone size: many; CDR3 DNA: TGTGCCAGCAGCCCTCTCACAGGGGCTTACGAGCAGTACTTC; CDR3 protein: CASSPLTGAYEQYF
J gene: TRBJ1-5; D gene: TRBD1; V gene: TRBV6-6; clone size: few; CDR3 DNA: TGTGCCAGCAGTAACCGGGAGCAGGGGGCCCATCAGCCCCAGCATTTT; CDR3 protein: CASSNREQGAHQPQHF
J gene: TRBJ2-6; D gene: NA; V gene: TRBV7-9; clone size: few; CDR3 DNA: TGTGCCAGCAGCTTATGGGGGCGAAGTTTCTCTGGGGCCAACGTCCTGACTTTC; CDR3 protein: CASSLWGRSFSGANVLTF
J gene: TRBJ1-1; D gene: NA; V gene: TRBV4-3; clone size: many; CDR3 DNA: TGCGCCAGCAGCCAAGAAGGGACGGGGCTTACTGAAGTTTTCTTT; CDR3 protein: CASSQEGTGLTEVFF
J gene: TRBJ1-3; D gene: NA; V gene: TRBV12-3/TRBV12-4; clone size: many; CDR3 DNA: TGTGCCAGCAGTACCTGGACCCCCTCTGGAAACACCATATATTTT; CDR3 protein: CASSTWTPSGNTIYF
J gene: TRBJ1-5; D gene: NA; V gene: TRBV6-1; clone size: many; CDR3 DNA: TGTGCCAGCAGTGAAGGGGGTCCCCAAACTTGGGCCCAGCATTTT; CDR3 protein: CASSEGGPQTWAQHF
J gene: TRBJ2-1; D gene: NA; V gene: TRBV12-3/TRBV12-4; clone size: many; CDR3 DNA: TGTGCCAGCAGCCTGGCCACAGCCCTGAATGAGCAGTTCTTC; CDR3 protein: CASSLATALNEQFF
J gene: TRBJ2-7; D gene: NA; V gene: TRBV5-1; clone size: many; CDR3 DNA: TGCGCCAGCAGCTTGCAGGGTCCCTCCTACGAGCAGTACTTC; CDR3 protein: CASSLQGPSYEQYF
J gene: TRBJ2-7; D gene: NA; V gene: TRBV2; clone size: NA; CDR3 DNA: TGTGCCAGCAGTGATTGGTTCCACATAGTTTCCCTAGAGCAGTACTTC; CDR3 protein: CASSDWFHIVSLEQYF
J gene: TRBJ1-5; D gene: NA; V gene: TRBV3-1; clone size: many; CDR3 DNA: TGTGCCAGCAGCCAAGATCACTGGCTACTGGCCGGATTTAATCAGCCCCAGCATTTT; CDR3 protein: CASSQDHWLLAGFNQPQHF
J gene: TRBJ2-3; D gene: NA; V gene: TRBV2; clone size: few; CDR3 DNA: TGTGCCAGCCAACTGAGCGATCTGGGCCTGAGCACAGATACGCAGTATTTT; CDR3 protein: CASQLSDLGLSTDTQYF
J gene: TRBJ2-3; D gene: NA; V gene: TRBV7-6; clone size: NA; CDR3 DNA: TGTGCCAGCAGCCCGGGGAGGTCGGGGGCGGTAGATACGCAGTATTTT; CDR3 protein: CASSPGRSGAVDTQYF
J gene: TRBJ2-1; D gene: TRBD1; V gene: TRBV11-2; clone size: many; CDR3 DNA: TGTGCCAGCAGCCCGTGGGACAGGGGGTTTGAGCAGTTCTTC; CDR3 protein: CASSPWDRGFEQFF
J gene: TRBJ1-1; D gene: NA; V gene: TRBV6-6; clone size: many; CDR3 DNA: TGTGCCAGCAGTTACCCGGAGGGGGGAGTGAACACTGAAGCTTTCTTT; CDR3 protein: CASSYPEGGVNTEAFF
J gene: TRBJ2-3; D gene: NA; V gene: TRBV18; clone size: few; CDR3 DNA: TGTGCCAGCTCACCTTACACAGATACGCAGTATTTT; CDR3 protein: CASSPYTDTQYF
J gene: TRBJ1-2; D gene: NA; V gene: TRBV7-2; clone size: NA; CDR3 DNA: TGTGCCAGCAGCTTAGTTCCCGAAAACTATGGCTACACCTTC; CDR3 protein: CASSLVPENYGYTF